Reported below is one T cell receptor beta chain. The immunoSEQ assay was v3.0, run at survey level. TCRdb's copy holds only in-frame clones and misses some; the assay was immunoSEQ multiplex PCR. The data show about 42,000 clones, approximately 86% seen once. CDR3 length: 15 amino acids. Germline loops: CDR1 LNHDA, CDR2 SQIVND (reference sequence). V was trimmed by 3 bases and J by 0 bases, leaving 11 bases between them. The data stem from a study of long-term antiretroviral therapy in people with HIV. This TCR was sampled from a woman in her forties or fifties with HIV. This specimen consisted of unsorted PBMCs, obtained 0.1 years before starting antiretroviral therapy. The chain uses TRBV19 and TRBJ1-1, with D possibly TRBD1 on 5 matching bases. In DNA form, the CDR3 reads TGTGCCAGTAGTATCGCCTGGGGGATGAACACTGAAGCTTTCTTT. It yields the protein CASSIAWGMNTEAFF.